A selection of T cell receptor beta chains follows, all from one sample in a study of response to subunit inactivated influenza vaccine. TCRdb reprocessed the RT-PCR reads with MiXCR, giving one entry per CDR3 protein. The sample carries about 620,000 distinct CDR3 sequences, 11% recorded once. These sequences were also reported in another study, on T cells expressing NK-cell markers.

Sequencing used PBMCs from blood, obtained on the day of vaccination. The receptor source for this set is a man between 50 and 59 years old who received an inactivated influenza vaccine. Both conserved end residues are part of each CDR3. The D gene is left open where the match is weak. Expanded clones get a size class; other rows say once, few or many, or leave the size out.

clone_size,v_call,d_call,j_call,cdr3_aa,cdr3_nt
few,TRBV7-2,NA,TRBJ1-6,CASSLNQGVNSPLHF,TGTGCCAGCAGCTTAAATCAGGGTGTCAATTCACCCCTCCACTTT
NA,TRBV3-1,TRBD2,TRBJ2-2,CASSHGGRASVELFF,TGTGCCAGCAGCCACGGCGGGAGGGCCTCTGTGGAGCTGTTTTTT
few,TRBV7-8,NA,TRBJ2-4,CASSLAPGSGNIQYF,TGTGCCAGCAGCTTAGCGCCGGGGTCAGGGAACATTCAGTACTTC
NA,TRBV28,TRBD1,TRBJ2-7,CASSSPGTGGSYEQYF,TGTGCCAGCAGTTCTCCCGGGACAGGGGGTTCCTACGAGCAGTACTTC
few,TRBV5-1,NA,TRBJ1-3,CASSLEGGPGNTIYF,TGCGCCAGCAGCTTGGAGGGGGGGCCTGGAAACACCATATATTTT
few,TRBV28,TRBD1,TRBJ2-7,CASSLDRAIVNEQYF,TGTGCCAGCAGCCTGGACAGGGCAATCGTCAACGAGCAGTACTTC
NA,TRBV6-6,NA,TRBJ2-3,CASTKPSDTQYF,TGTGCCAGCACCAAACCATCAGATACGCAGTATTTT
NA,TRBV19,NA,TRBJ2-7,CASSSIRHRFRNEQYF,TGTGCCAGTAGTTCGATCCGCCACAGGTTCCGGAACGAGCAGTACTTC
NA,TRBV5-1,TRBD2,TRBJ2-1,CASSLYPQRGMNEQFF,TGCGCCAGCAGCTTGTATCCCCAGCGGGGGATGAATGAGCAGTTCTTC
NA,TRBV12-3/TRBV12-4,NA,TRBJ2-7,CASSAPLGGLSSYEQYF,TGTGCCAGCAGTGCACCCCTTGGGGGCCTTAGCTCCTACGAGCAGTACTTC
NA,TRBV29-1,TRBD2,TRBJ2-7,CSAWTSGRIHEQYF,TGCAGCGCTTGGACTAGCGGGAGGATCCACGAGCAGTACTTC
NA,TRBV5-1,TRBD1,TRBJ2-7,CASSPTTGGGSYEQYF,TGCGCCAGCAGCCCAACGACAGGGGGTGGCTCCTACGAGCAGTACTTC
few,TRBV18,NA,TRBJ2-7,CASSPPRGAAYEQYF,TGTGCCAGCTCACCTCCGAGGGGAGCAGCCTACGAGCAGTACTTC
NA,TRBV5-1,TRBD2,TRBJ2-3,CASSLRGTSGASSTDTQYF,TGCGCCAGCAGCTTAAGGGGGACTAGCGGGGCCTCTAGCACAGATACGCAGTATTTT
NA,TRBV7-2,NA,TRBJ2-7,CASSLMGQAEQYF,TGTGCCAGCAGCTTAATGGGACAAGCCGAGCAGTACTTC
NA,TRBV7-9,NA,TRBJ1-5,CASGRTDYSNQPQHF,TGTGCCAGCGGCCGGACAGATTATAGCAATCAGCCCCAGCATTTT
many,TRBV11-2,TRBD2,TRBJ2-1,CASTGRGGSYNEQFF,TGTGCCAGCACCGGGCGCGGGGGGTCCTACAATGAGCAGTTCTTC
NA,TRBV5-1,TRBD2,TRBJ2-1,CASSKGLAGVGVNEQFF,TGCGCCAGCTCAAAGGGACTAGCGGGGGTTGGGGTCAATGAGCAGTTCTTC
NA,TRBV6-5,TRBD2,TRBJ2-1,CASSYDGGAGNEQFF,TGTGCCAGCAGTTACGACGGGGGGGCGGGGAATGAGCAGTTCTTC
few,TRBV6-1,NA,TRBJ1-2,CASTTAANYGYTF,TGTGCCAGCACCACAGCAGCTAACTATGGCTACACCTTC
few,TRBV5-1,TRBD1,TRBJ2-7,CASSLGGQPTYEQYF,TGCGCCAGCAGCTTGGGGGGACAGCCTACCTACGAGCAGTACTTC
few,TRBV14,TRBD2,TRBJ2-1,CASSLWEGWQFF,TGTGCCAGCAGCCTGTGGGAGGGCTGGCAGTTCTTC
few,TRBV3-1,NA,TRBJ1-1,CASSHANTEAFF,TGTGCCAGCAGCCATGCAAACACTGAAGCTTTCTTT
few,TRBV12-3/TRBV12-4,NA,TRBJ1-2,CASSTMTVNYGYTF,TGTGCCAGCAGTACCATGACAGTAAACTATGGCTACACCTTC
few,TRBV21-1,NA,TRBJ2-1,CASSILTREALPSGFNNEQFF,TGTGCCAGCAGCATCCTAACGAGGGAAGCTCTGCCTAGCGGATTTAACAATGAGCAGTTCTTC
NA,TRBV9,TRBD2,TRBJ2-2,CASGGSSTTGELFF,TGTGCCAGCGGCGGGAGTTCGACCACCGGGGAGCTGTTTTTT
NA,TRBV20-1,TRBD1,TRBJ2-4,CSARRQGVINIQYF,TGCAGTGCTAGAAGACAGGGGGTTATAAACATTCAGTACTTC
NA,TRBV5-6,NA,TRBJ2-1,CASSLEGFVGNEQFF,TGTGCCAGCAGCTTGGAGGGGTTTGTGGGGAATGAGCAGTTCTTC
few,TRBV18,NA,TRBJ2-1,CASSPPSRVASYNEQFF,TGTGCCAGCTCACCACCCTCTCGGGTAGCCTCCTACAATGAGCAGTTCTTC
few,TRBV29-1,TRBD1,TRBJ2-1,CSVDQGQGYEQFF,TGCAGCGTTGACCAGGGACAGGGCTATGAGCAGTTCTTC
NA,TRBV20-1,TRBD2,TRBJ2-5,CSARTNLGLADRAQETQYF,TGCAGTGCTCGAACCAACTTGGGACTAGCGGATAGAGCACAAGAGACCCAGTACTTC
few,TRBV20-1,NA,TRBJ2-7,CSARKSYEQYF,TGCAGTGCTAGGAAATCCTACGAGCAGTACTTC
NA,TRBV6-6,TRBD2,TRBJ2-2,CASGLAPTGELFF,TGTGCCAGCGGACTAGCTCCCACCGGGGAGCTGTTTTTT
NA,TRBV20-1,TRBD1,TRBJ1-6,CSARHLQGALSPLHF,TGCAGTGCTCGACACCTACAGGGGGCCCTGTCACCCCTCCACTTT
NA,TRBV7-6,NA,TRBJ1-1,CASSMSQDLNTEAFF,TGTGCCAGCAGCATGTCACAGGATCTGAACACTGAAGCTTTCTTT
few,TRBV7-2,NA,TRBJ2-7,CASSLAGGLGLSSYEQYF,TGTGCCAGCAGCTTAGCGGGCGGGCTGGGCCTCAGCTCCTACGAGCAGTACTTC
NA,TRBV7-2,NA,TRBJ2-7,CASSLARRDEQYF,TGTGCCAGCAGCTTAGCGCGCAGGGACGAGCAGTACTTC
NA,TRBV10-3,TRBD1,TRBJ2-3,CAISGQGSQYF,TGTGCCATCAGCGGACAGGGTTCGCAGTATTTT
NA,TRBV5-6,NA,TRBJ1-3,CASTALSGNTIYF,TGTGCCAGCACGGCTCTCTCTGGAAACACCATATATTTT
many,TRBV7-8,NA,TRBJ2-6,CASSPLSGSGANVLTF,TGTGCCAGCAGCCCATTATCCGGCTCTGGGGCCAACGTCCTGACTTTC
NA,TRBV5-1,NA,TRBJ2-3,CASSEATAGVDTQYF,TGCGCCAGCAGCGAGGCCACCGCCGGGGTGGATACGCAGTATTTT
NA,TRBV27,TRBD1,TRBJ1-2,CASSNRGLGYGYTF,TGTGCCAGCAGTAACAGGGGGTTGGGCTATGGCTACACCTTC